These 22 T cell receptor beta chains were sequenced from one sample in a study of blood T cells in healthy people across ages. A sample-barcoded 5' primer and a J-beta primer mix were used in a second PCR of about 7 to 11 cycles. TCRdb reanalysed the 5' RACE reads using MiXCR and keeps one entry per CDR3 protein. The sample shows some 890,000 distinct CDR3 sequences, 25% to 35% of them seen only once. These data also featured in a second study, about T cells of mothers and their children.

Material for sequencing was blood. Source of these receptors: a woman in her forties in good health.

This clonotype was found a few times. The rearrangement joins TRBV7-3 to TRBJ2-6; 8 nucleotides align to TRBD1. Germline values: CDR1 SGHTA, CDR2 FQGTGA. Germline trimming cut 5 bases from V and 1 base from J; bases unmatched to any gene: 10. The CDR3 is made up of 18 amino acids. The CDR3 coding sequence is TGTGCCAGCAGCCCGGACAGGGCCTTAAGGTCTGGGGCCAACGTCCTGACTTTC. It yields the protein CASSPDRALRSGANVLTF.

The table lists this clonotype with a few counts. The rearrangement joins TRBV28 to TRBJ1-5; D gene unclear. This CDR3 spans 12 amino acids. Trimming took off 3 bases at V and 9 bases at J, with 9 bases between the two ends. CDR1 is MDHEN and CDR2 is SYDVKM in the germline V gene. The CDR3 reads CASSFLRWPQHF. The CDR3 DNA reads TGTGCCAGCAGTTTCCTCAGATGGCCCCAGCATTTT.

The J gene is TRBJ1-2, the V gene TRBV2, with D possibly TRBD1 on 6 matching bases. Germline-derived CDR1 and CDR2 are SNHLY and FYNNEI. This CDR3 is built from 16 residues. Trimming stripped 2 bases from V and 4 bases from J, with 17 bases between. The CDR3 sequence: CASSERFGMGAYGYTF. The CDR3 DNA reads as TGTGCCAGCAGTGAACGATTCGGTATGGGGGCCTATGGCTACACCTTC.

The rearrangement joins TRBV3-1 to TRBJ1-1; D call uncertain. The length of the CDR3 is 15 residues. V lost 2 bases, J lost 1 base, and 11 bases lay in between. Germline CDR1 LGHDT, CDR2 YNNKEL (reference sequence). CDR3 protein: CASSQQLIGNTEAFF. The CDR3 coding sequence is TGTGCCAGCAGCCAACAACTGATAGGGAACACTGAAGCTTTCTTT.

The CDR3 spells CASSLLLQGPNYGYTF. The DNA of the CDR3 is TGTGCCAGCAGCTTACTTCTACAGGGCCCTAACTATGGCTACACCTTC. The genes are TRBV7-9 and TRBJ1-2; perhaps TRBD1 as D (6 bases). The CDR3 runs to 16 residues. Germline CDR1 and CDR2: SEHNR and FQNEAQ (reference sequence). The V end was cut by 2 bases, the J end by 0 bases, with 13 bases between. The full variable domain, completed using reference TRBV7-9 and TRBJ1-2, is DTGVSQNPRHKITKRGQNVTFRCDPISEHNRLYWYRQTLGQGPEFLTYFQNEAQLEKSRLLSDRFSAERPKGSFSTLEIQRTEQGDSAMYLCASSLLLQGPNYGYTFGSGTRLTVV.

This clonotype showed up just a few times. The chain joins TRBV12-3 or TRBV12-4 to TRBJ1-5, with TRBD1 as a possible D gene (5 bases). The CDR3 length is 14 residues. V was cut by 5 bases and J by 2 bases, with 10 bases left in between. In nucleotides, the CDR3 is TGTGCCAGCAGTCACCGGGACCGCAATCAGCCCCAGCATTTT. Translating it yields CASSHRDRNQPQHF.

This clonotype was counted at least ten times. V gene TRBV12-3 or TRBV12-4 combines with J gene TRBJ2-7; TRBD1 matches 9 bases. This CDR3 contains 17 residues. V shed 0 bases, J shed 2 bases, and the junction held 8 bases outside the gene matches. CDR3 coding DNA: TGTGCCAGCAGTTTAGCCAGCAACAGGGGGCCCACCTACGAGCAGTACTTC. Its protein product is CASSLASNRGPTYEQYF.

This sequence joins TRBV5-6 and TRBJ1-5, with D possibly being TRBD1 (5 bases). Germline V gene lookup returns CDR1 SGHDT and CDR2 YYEEEE. V was shortened by 1 base and J by 7 bases, with 12 bases between the two germline ends. The CDR3 sequence is 14 residues long. The CDR3 DNA sequence: TGTGCCAGCAGCTTGTTAGGGAGGGACCAGCCCCAGCATTTT. Its translation is CASSLLGRDQPQHF.

In this sample, this clonotype turned up a few times. This rearrangement joins TRBV5-1 to TRBJ1-1; perhaps TRBD1 as D (6 bases). V was pared by 1 base and J by 2 bases, with 27 bases between. The CDR3 sequence is 20 residues long. Germline values: CDR1 SGHRS, CDR2 YFSETQ. This chain's CDR3 is CASSLSGQRSSQKTNTEAFF. CDR3 nucleotide sequence: TGCGCCAGCAGCTTGTCAGGACAGCGGAGCAGCCAGAAAACAAACACTGAAGCTTTCTTT. The whole variable domain, remainder taken from reference TRBV5-1 and TRBJ1-1, is KAGVTQTPRYLIKTRGQQVTLSCSPISGHRSVSWYQQTPGQGLQFLFEYFSETQRNKGNFPGRFSGRQFSNSRSEMNVSTLELGDSALYLCASSLSGQRSSQKTNTEAFFGQGTRLTVV.

Worth noting for this clonotype: The junction differs from germline at one of its ends, possibly a read error. The chain couples TRBV5-5 to TRBJ1-2; 9 nucleotides align to TRBD1. There are 13 residues in the CDR3. Germline CDR1 SGHKS, CDR2 YYEKEE (reference sequence). DNA of the CDR3: TGTGCCAACAGCCAACAGGGGGCGACTAGCTACACCTTC. Amino acid sequence: CANSQQGATSYTF.

The chain uses TRBV29-1 and TRBJ1-1; weak D call: TRBD1 (6 bases). Trimming left V 4 bases short and J 4 bases short, with 10 bases between. The CDR3 runs to 12 residues. Germline values: CDR1 SQVTM, CDR2 ANQGSEA. The CDR3 reads CSVGTGITEAFF. The DNA for the CDR3 is TGCAGCGTTGGAACAGGGATCACTGAAGCTTTCTTT.

The V gene is TRBV28, the J gene TRBJ2-5; D is undetermined. Germline V gives CDR1 MDHEN, CDR2 SYDVKM. The CDR3 spans 14 residues. V lost 6 bases and J lost 0, with 11 bases in between. CDR3 residues: CASSPGWYQETQYF. CDR3 coding DNA: TGTGCCAGCAGCCCCGGGTGGTACCAAGAGACCCAGTACTTC.

This clonotype occurred once. An end of the junction differs from the germline gene, which may be a read error. The chain couples TRBV20-1 to TRBJ2-5; D remains unclear. The germline gives CDR1 DFQATT, CDR2 SNEGSKA (reference sequence). The CDR3 has 14 residues. CDR3 residues: CSAPVPQAEETQDF. The CDR3 DNA sequence: TGCAGTGCACCGGTCCCCCAGGCCGAGGAGACCCAGGACTTC.

As for this clonotype: A much more abundant neighbour one base away suggests this may be a read error. The chain has TRBV2 and TRBJ2-3; 9 bases agree with TRBD2. The germline gives CDR1 SNHLY, CDR2 FYNNEI. The CDR3 consists of 15 residues. The CDR3, as DNA: TGTGCCAACAGTCCTAGCGGGGTCGTCACAGATACGCAGTATTTT. Translation: CANSPSGVVTDTQYF.

This clonotype was observed a few times. The chain joins TRBV5-5 to TRBJ1-4; possibly TRBD1 for D (6 bases). CDR1 SGHKS and CDR2 YYEKEE come from the germline V gene (reference sequence). The V gene lost 0 bases and the J gene lost 8 bases, with 14 bases spanning the gap. This CDR3 is built from 15 residues. The CDR3 spells CASSLDSGALEKLFF. DNA of the CDR3: TGTGCCAGCAGCTTGGATTCGGGGGCATTGGAAAAACTGTTTTTT.

The table lists this clonotype with a few counts. The chain uses TRBV5-1 and TRBJ2-3; D remains ambiguous. Germline V gene lookup returns CDR1 SGHRS and CDR2 YFSETQ. V dropped 5 bases and J dropped 5 bases, with 12 bases sitting between them. This CDR3 comprises 13 residues. The CDR3 coding sequence is TGCGCCAGCAGTGCCCAGCTCGGAGATACGCAGTATTTT. Encoded protein: CASSAQLGDTQYF.

This clonotype occurred a few times. The chain uses TRBV28 and TRBJ1-5; perhaps TRBD1 as D (5 bases). The CDR3 runs 14 residues. Trimming removed 3 bases from V and 3 bases from J, with 9 bases in between. Germline loops: CDR1 MDHEN, CDR2 SYDVKM. This chain's CDR3 is CASSLWGLNQPQHF. As DNA, the CDR3 is TGTGCCAGCAGTTTGTGGGGACTCAATCAGCCCCAGCATTTT.

This clonotype was found a few times. The rearrangement uses TRBV7-3 and TRBJ2-1, with a tentative D call TRBD1 (6 bases). With 5 bases removed from V and 9 bases from J, the gap between germline ends came to 20 bases. The CDR3 is 15 residues long. Germline-derived CDR1 and CDR2 are SGHTA and FQGTGA. The CDR3 region has the DNA TGTGCCAGCAGCACGCGGACAGATGATAAGGGTGAGCAGTTCTTC. It is translated as CASSTRTDDKGEQFF.

Remarks on this clonotype: This may come from a read error, since a much larger clone is one base off. The V call is TRBV24-1, the J call TRBJ1-2; D remains ambiguous. The CDR3 totals 12 residues. The germline V gene has CDR1 KGHDR and CDR2 SFDVKD. DNA for the CDR3: TGTGCCACCGGTGATTTTTCTTTGGTCTACACCTTC. This gives the protein CATGDFSLVYTF.

This clonotype turned up a few times. The chain couples TRBV6-5 to TRBJ2-1, with TRBD2 matching over 8 bases. Germline V gene lookup returns CDR1 MNHEY and CDR2 SVGAGI. The length of the CDR3 is 15 residues. With 7 bases clipped from V and 4 bases from J, the junction kept 9 bases outside the gene matches. The CDR3 reads CASTLTAGVYNEQFF. In DNA, the CDR3 is TGTGCCAGCACTTTGACAGCGGGGGTTTACAATGAGCAGTTCTTC.

The chain has TRBV6-4 and TRBJ1-1, with TRBD1 as a possible D gene (5 bases). This CDR3 has 13 amino acids. Germline V gene lookup returns CDR1 MRHNA and CDR2 SNTAGT. Trimming removed 8 bases at V and 0 bases at J, with 10 bases between. CDR3 nucleotides: TGTGCCAGCGAGGGGAATCTGAACACTGAAGCTTTCTTT. As protein: CASEGNLNTEAFF.

The chain joins TRBV27 to TRBJ2-4; unclear D gene. The closer fit of TRBJ2-7 to the DNA end suggests the J call may be wrong. In germline, CDR1 is MNHEY, CDR2 SMNVEV (reference sequence). This CDR3 comprises 15 residues. The CDR3 DNA reads as TGTGCCAGCAGTCAAAGGCCCGCTCGACCGGACGAGCAGTACTTC. Its translation: CASSQRPARPDEQYF.